What follows is one TCR beta chain and its context. Its target antigen remains unknown. HCMV-specific IgG was detected in serum with a commercial ELISA kit to determine HCMV serostatus. Peripheral blood mononuclear cells were isolated from blood by Ficoll density gradient centrifugation. The data belong to a study of T cells expressing NK-cell markers (dated by TCRdb to the early 2020s). Describing the broader study: TCR beta-chain repertoires were profiled in sorted CD3+CD56+NKG2C+, CD3+CD56+NKG2C- and CD3+CD56-NKG2C+ T-cell subsets from several donors. Seven of the eight sequenced donors were HCMV-seropositive and one was HCMV-seronegative. All eight donors whose samples were sequenced were randomly selected healthy volunteers, three of them men and five women. Libraries were sequenced as 2 x 150 bp reads on Illumina HiSeq 2000/2500, MiSeq or NextSeq. Findings and caveats that apply to the study as a whole: Those dominant clonotypes were again the most abundant among CD3+CD56-NKG2C+ cells in several donors, at roughly 28.3-60.1%. For six donors, the dominant CD3+CD56+NKG2C+ clonotypes were among the top 10 CD8+ clonotypes and accounted for 1.0-7.0% of CD8+ T cells. Whether the expanded NKG2C-expressing T cell clones were specific for HCMV antigens was left unclear.

Sequencing took place on an Illumina HiSeq 2000. TCR beta cDNA libraries were prepared using 5'RACE template switching, which introduced a universal primer site and unique molecular identifiers. Priming for cDNA synthesis came from the TCR beta constant segment, and two successive PCR amplification steps followed. Regarding the original processing steps: Reads were demultiplexed and grouped by UMI with MIGEC, and clonotypes were assembled and quantified with MiTCR. Only TCR cDNA sequences supported by at least two reads were kept to exclude erroneous sequences. The tcR package was used for downstream repertoire analysis, and clonotypes were matched across fractions by CDR3 nucleotide sequence plus V segment. VDJmatch was used to annotate antigen specificity against VDJdb, with one amino acid substitution in CDR3 permitted. One entry per CDR3 protein sequence results from the TCRdb reprocessing of the reads, with DNA left out. Here the V and J calls rest on TCRdb's processing, not on the authors' analysis. For this sample, the table gives 500,000 to 700,000 distinct CDR3 sequences. Jointly, the top ten make up approximately 3.6% of the sample.

CDR1 and CDR2, per the germline V gene, are SGHVS and FQNEAQ. The CDR3, from cysteine to phenylalanine, totals 14 residues. No DNA appears here. The chain is encoded by TRBV7-8 joined to TRBJ1-2. This clonotype originated in a man aged 18 to 35 in good health. Donor details come from another sample of the same person, matched by shared clones. Sequencing was performed on blood T cells: a sorted CD56 or NKG2C T cell subset, CD4+ or CD8+ T cells, or bulk PBMC T cells (not recorded which). The CDR3 region: CASSLGKSPYGYTF. Outside the CDR3, residues come from the reference TRBV7-8 and TRBJ1-2 proteins, so the full variable domain is: GAGVSQSPRYKVAKRGQDVALRCDPISGHVSLFWYQQALGQGPEFLTYFQNEAQLDKSGLPSDRFFAERPEGSVSTLKIQRTQQEDSAVYLCASSLGKSPYGYTFGSGTRLTVV.